This T cell receptor beta chain was sequenced for a study of blood T cell repertoires in COVID-19. Study at large: Samples taken during acute and convalescent COVID-19 were collected in the United States, Italy and Spain. T cells, B-cell-depleted T cells, or PBMCs supplied cDNA or gDNA.

This CDR3 is built from 15 residues. Trimming removed 8 bases from V and 5 bases from J; junction bases left unmatched: 9. Looked up from germline, CDR1 is MNHEY and CDR2 is SVGAGI. In the authors' methods: Reference gene primer amplification gave nucleated cell count estimates. Libraries were prepared by immunoSEQ multiplex PCR; TCRdb keeps only in-frame clonotypes and omits some of them. The DNA gave D and trimming, while V, J and clone size come from that table. This repertoire shows 60,000 to 70,000 clones, around four fifths found once; its top ten account for 4.5% to 7%. Sequenced input: peripheral blood. The chain employs TRBV6-5 and TRBJ1-2, with 12 bases identical to TRBD1. The TCR originated in a woman in her 70s with acute or convalescent COVID-19. CDR3 sequence reads: CASSEGQGARYGYTF. As DNA, the CDR3 is TGTGCCAGCTCCGAGGGACAGGGGGCGAGGTATGGCTACACCTTC.